This TCR beta chain was captured in a study of T cells expressing NK-cell markers. About the study: Sorted T-cell subsets CD3+CD56+NKG2C+, CD3+CD56+NKG2C- and CD3+CD56-NKG2C+ were TCR beta-sequenced. Sequenced donors, eight in total, included seven who were HCMV-seropositive and one who was seronegative.

Study-level points and caveats: The same clonotypes also predominated in the CD3+CD56-NKG2C+ fraction of four donors. Unclear, still, was the HCMV specificity of the expanded NKG2C+ T cell clones.

After re-calling the 5' RACE reads, TCRdb lists one entry per CDR3 protein, DNA absent. The table gives around 470,000 distinct CDR3 sequences; the top ten clones make up approximately 1.5% of it. The CDR3 contains 17 residues. The germline gives CDR1 MDHEN, CDR2 SYDVKM. Turning to this clonotype: Its antigen is not identified.

Sequenced: blood T cells: a sorted CD56 or NKG2C T cell subset, CD4+ or CD8+ T cells, or bulk PBMC T cells (not recorded which). The receptor was derived from a woman between 45 and 60 years old in good health. V is TRBV28 and J is TRBJ2-6; the D call from TCRdb, TRBD2, cannot be confirmed without DNA. The CDR3 region is CASSLYWGGTGANVLTF.